These 6 T cell receptor beta chains were all obtained from the same sample, sequenced in a study of T cell changes during pregnancy in multiple sclerosis. The method was immunoSEQ multiplex PCR; TCRdb's version includes in-frame clones alone and lacks a portion of them. Of about 45,000 clones listed, approximately 91% are singletons. The specimen sequenced was PBMCs (not recorded whether the cells were cultured). The receptors stem from a female donor with multiple sclerosis, enrolled in a pregnancy study.

This rearrangement joins TRBV7-2 to TRBJ2-5; weak D call: TRBD2 (5 bases). Trimming pared 2 bases from V and 1 base from J, leaving 8 bases between. The CDR3 length is 14 residues. The germline gives CDR1 SGHTA, CDR2 FQGNSA. The CDR3 DNA follows: TGTGCCAGCAGCTTACTTGCGGGCCAAGAGACCCAGTACTTC. This encodes CASSLLAGQETQYF. The full variable domain, completed using reference TRBV7-2 and TRBJ2-5, is GAGVSQSPSNKVTEKGKDVELRCDPISGHTALYWYRQSLGQGLEFLIYFQGNSAPDKSGLPSDRFSAERTGGSVSTLTIQRTQQEDSAVYLCASSLLAGQETQYFGPGTRLLVL.

This chain uses TRBV4-1 with TRBJ2-5, with a tentative D call TRBD1 (8 bases). Trimming removed 3 bases from V and 5 bases from J, with 19 bases in between. Germline CDR1 reads MGHRA; CDR2 reads YSYEKL. The CDR3 consists of 16 residues. The CDR3 DNA is TGCGCCAGCAGCCATTGGCCTCACAGGGGGGGGGAGACCCAGTACTTC. Protein product: CASSHWPHRGGETQYF.

The chain joins TRBV5-1 to TRBJ2-3; TRBD2 is a possible D gene (6 bases). Germline CDR1 and CDR2: SGHRS and YFSETQ. CDR3 size: 13 residues. Trimming took off 3 bases at V and 6 bases at J, with 11 bases between the two ends. The CDR3 reads CASSYGTRDTQYF. In nucleotides, the CDR3 is TGCGCCAGCAGCTACGGGACTCGGGATACGCAGTATTTT.

This chain joins TRBV4-1 and TRBJ2-5, with D possibly matching TRBD1 (6 bases). Per the germline V gene, CDR1 is MGHRA and CDR2 is YSYEKL. The CDR3 has 14 amino acids. The V end lost 1 base, the J end lost 5 bases, and 11 bases lay between the germline ends. CDR3 residues: CASSQGGGVETQYF. DNA for the CDR3: TGCGCCAGCAGCCAAGGAGGGGGAGTGGAGACCCAGTACTTC.

This chain links TRBV6-5 with TRBJ1-2, with a possible D match to TRBD1 (5 bases). CDR1 and CDR2 from the germline V gene are MNHEY and SVGAGI. Between the trimmed V and J ends, which lost 5 bases and 4 bases, there was a span of 17 bases. The CDR3 loop spans 15 amino acids. The CDR3 DNA sequence: TGTGCCAGCAGTCTTCGGGATCAGGGCCCCTATGGCTACACCTTC. This sequence encodes CASSLRDQGPYGYTF.

The chain recombines TRBV14 with TRBJ2-7, with D possibly being TRBD1 or TRBD2 (5 bases each). V dropped 1 base and J dropped 7 bases, with 11 bases sitting between them. Germline assignment: CDR1 SGHDN and CDR2 FVKESK. CDR3 length: 13 amino acids. The CDR3 coding sequence is TGTGCCAGCAGCCAAGTCGATGGGGGAGAGCAGTACTTC. Amino acids: CASSQVDGGEQYF.